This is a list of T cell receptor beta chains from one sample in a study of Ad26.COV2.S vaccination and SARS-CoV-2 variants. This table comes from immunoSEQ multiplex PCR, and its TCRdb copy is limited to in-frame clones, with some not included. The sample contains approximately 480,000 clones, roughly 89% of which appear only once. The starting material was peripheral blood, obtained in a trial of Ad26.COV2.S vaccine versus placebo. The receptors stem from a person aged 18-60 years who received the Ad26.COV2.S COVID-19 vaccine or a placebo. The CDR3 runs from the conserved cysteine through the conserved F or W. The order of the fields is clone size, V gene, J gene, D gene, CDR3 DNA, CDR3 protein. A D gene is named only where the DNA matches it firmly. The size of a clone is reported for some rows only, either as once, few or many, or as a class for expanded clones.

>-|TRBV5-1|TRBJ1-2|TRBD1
TGCGCCAGCAGCTCGGGACAGGGGGTTAACTATGGCTACACCTTC
CASSSGQGVNYGYTF
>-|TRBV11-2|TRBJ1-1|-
TGTGCCAGCAGCCTAGGACAGACCACTGAAGCTTTCTTT
CASSLGQTTEAFF
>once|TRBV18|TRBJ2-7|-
TGTGCCAGCTCACCACCGTTTAGCGGCATTTACGACGAGCAGTACTTC
CASSPPFSGIYDEQYF
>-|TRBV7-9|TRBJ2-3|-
TGTGCCAGCAGCTCCTGGGGTTTTGGGAGCACAGATACGCAGTATTTT
CASSSWGFGSTDTQYF
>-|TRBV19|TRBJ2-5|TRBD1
TGTGCCAGTAGTAACAGGGGACAAGAGACCCAGTACTTC
CASSNRGQETQYF
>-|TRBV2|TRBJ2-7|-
TGTGCCAGCAGACGAGATTCCTACGAGCAGTACTTC
CASRRDSYEQYF
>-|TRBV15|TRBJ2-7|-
TGTGCCACCAGCAGAGGAGGAACAGGCCCCCGGGAGCAGTACTTC
CATSRGGTGPREQYF
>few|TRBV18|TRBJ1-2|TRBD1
TGTGCCAGCTCACCTCGTCAGGGACAGGGGTTACACACCTTC
CASSPRQGQGLHTF
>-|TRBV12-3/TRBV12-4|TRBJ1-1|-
TGTGCCAGCAGTTTATTGCATAACACTGAAGCTTTCTTT
CASSLLHNTEAFF
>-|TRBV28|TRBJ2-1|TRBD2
TGTGCCAGCAGTCCCGAGGGACTAGCGGTGTACAATGAGCAGTTCTTC
CASSPEGLAVYNEQFF
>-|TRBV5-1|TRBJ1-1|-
TGCGCCAGCATTCAAAGCATGAACACTGAAGCTTTCTTT
CASIQSMNTEAFF
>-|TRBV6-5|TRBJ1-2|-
TGTGCCAGCAGCCCGGACCAAATTTATGGCTACACCTTC
CASSPDQIYGYTF
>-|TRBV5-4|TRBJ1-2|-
TGTGCCAGCAGCTTCCAAACAGTACATGGCTACACCTTC
CASSFQTVHGYTF
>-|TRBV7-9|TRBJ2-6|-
TGTGCCAGCAGCCTCAGTTTCTCTGGGGCCAACGTCCTGACTTTC
CASSLSFSGANVLTF
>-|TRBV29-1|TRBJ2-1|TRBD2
TGCAGCGTTGGGGGAGGGGAGCAGTTCTTC
CSVGGGEQFF
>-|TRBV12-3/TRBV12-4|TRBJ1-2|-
TGTGCCAGCAGTTTAACGGCAGCTTATGGCTACACCTTC
CASSLTAAYGYTF
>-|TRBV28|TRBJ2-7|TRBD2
TGTGCCAGCAGACCCAGCGGGAGCCCTTACGAGCAGTACTTC
CASRPSGSPYEQYF
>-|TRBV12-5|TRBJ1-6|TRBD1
TGTGCTAGTGCCGTCGGGACAGGGAATTCACCCCTCCACTTT
CASAVGTGNSPLHF
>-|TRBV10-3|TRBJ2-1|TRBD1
TGTGCCACCAGAACTACAGGGGCTTTGGGCAATGAGCAGTTCTTC
CATRTTGALGNEQFF
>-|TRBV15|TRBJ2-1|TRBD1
TGTGCCACCGCGATAGACAGGGGGGCTAACAATGAGCAGTTCTTC
CATAIDRGANNEQFF
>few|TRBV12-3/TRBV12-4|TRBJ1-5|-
TGTGCCAGCAGTTTCGCTCAATCACAGCCCCAGCATTTT
CASSFAQSQPQHF
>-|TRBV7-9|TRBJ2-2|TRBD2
TGTGCCAGCAGCCGCATTGCGGGAGCGGGAGATTTATCGGGCGGGGAGCTGTTTTTT
CASSRIAGAGDLSGGELFF
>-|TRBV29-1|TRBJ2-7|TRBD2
TGCAGCGTTGAAGACGGGACTAGCGCGCGCTACGAGCAGTACTTC
CSVEDGTSARYEQYF
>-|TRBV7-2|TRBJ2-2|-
TGTGCCAGCAGCTTACTGGTACAGAACACCGGGGAGCTGTTTTTT
CASSLLVQNTGELFF
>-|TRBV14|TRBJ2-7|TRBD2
TGTGCCAGCAGCGCGGCGGCGGGAGGGCCCTACGAGCAGTACTTC
CASSAAAGGPYEQYF
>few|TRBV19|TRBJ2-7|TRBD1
TGTGCCAGTAGTTCCGGGACAGGGGGCGCCGAGCAGTACTTC
CASSSGTGGAEQYF
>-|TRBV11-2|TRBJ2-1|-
TGTGCCAGCAGCGGCTGGAGAGGGGTTTACAATGAGCAGTTCTTC
CASSGWRGVYNEQFF
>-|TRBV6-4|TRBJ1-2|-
TGTGCCAGCAGTGACATCCCGACAGCGCCCTATGGCTACACCTTC
CASSDIPTAPYGYTF
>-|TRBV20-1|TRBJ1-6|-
TGCAGTGCTAGTGACAGACCTAATTCACCCCTCCACTTT
CSASDRPNSPLHF
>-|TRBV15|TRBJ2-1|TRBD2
TGTGCCACCCACTCGCTTAGCGGGCACTCCTACAATGAGCAGTTCTTC
CATHSLSGHSYNEQFF
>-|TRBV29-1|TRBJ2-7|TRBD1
TGCAGCGTTTTACAGGGGTACGAGCAGTACTTC
CSVLQGYEQYF
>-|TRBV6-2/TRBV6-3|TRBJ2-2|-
TGTGCCAGCAGTTACTCTGGGGTTGGACTGTTTTTT
CASSYSGVGLFF
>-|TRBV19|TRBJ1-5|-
TGTGCCAGTAGTCGTGGGGATCAGCCCCAGCATTTT
CASSRGDQPQHF
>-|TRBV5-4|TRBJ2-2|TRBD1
TGTGCCAGCAGCCCGACAGGGGGCCTTGACACCGGGGAGCTGTTTTTT
CASSPTGGLDTGELFF
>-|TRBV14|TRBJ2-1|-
TGTGCCAGCAGCCAAGTCGGTAGGGAGCAGTTCTTC
CASSQVGREQFF
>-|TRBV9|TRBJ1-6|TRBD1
TGTGCCAGCAGCGACGGACAGGGGCGACTAAATTCACCCCTCCACTTT
CASSDGQGRLNSPLHF
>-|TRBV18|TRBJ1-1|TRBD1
TGTGCCAGCTCACCCCTCGGACAGGGAGGTGAAGCTTTCTTT
CASSPLGQGGEAFF
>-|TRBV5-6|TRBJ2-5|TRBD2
TGTGCCAGCAGCTTGGTACTTGCGGGAGCAGAGACCCAGTACTTC
CASSLVLAGAETQYF
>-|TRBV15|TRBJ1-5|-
TGTGCCACCAGCTTGCAGGGCTTCGGCGAGCCCCAGCATTTT
CATSLQGFGEPQHF
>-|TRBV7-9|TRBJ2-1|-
TGTGCCAGCAGCCCGCCGTCTACTGGGCGCTCCTACAATGAGCAGTTCTTC
CASSPPSTGRSYNEQFF
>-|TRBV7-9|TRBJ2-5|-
TGTGCCAGCAGCTTAGACGGTGCCCAAGAGACCCAGTACTTC
CASSLDGAQETQYF
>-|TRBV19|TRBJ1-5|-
TGTGCCAGTAGTATGGTTCAACAGCCCCAGCATTTT
CASSMVQQPQHF
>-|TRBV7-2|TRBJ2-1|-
TGTGCCAGCAGCTCCACCCCCTACAATGAGCAGTTCTTC
CASSSTPYNEQFF
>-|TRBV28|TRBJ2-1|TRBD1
TGTGCCAGCAGTTTTTCGGGACAGGGGACCAATGAGCAGTTCTTC
CASSFSGQGTNEQFF
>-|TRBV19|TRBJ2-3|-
TGTGCCAGTAGTATTTCATTGGATACGCAGTATTTT
CASSISLDTQYF